These 5 T cell receptor beta chains came from one sample sequenced in a study of cytomegalovirus exposure and HLA in healthy donors. The PCR made use of 60 Vbeta and 13 Jbeta primers. Sequencing used immunoSEQ multiplex PCR; TCRdb keeps in-frame clones, though not all of them. The data include about 54,000 clones; the top ten clones carry approximately 6.8%. Sequencing was carried out using PBMCs. These TCRs come from a woman between 35 and 50 years old in good health and CMV-seronegative.

This rearrangement joins TRBV19 to TRBJ1-1; D remains unclear. From germline, CDR1 is LNHDA and CDR2 SQIVND (reference sequence). This CDR3 has 14 amino acids. Trimming left V 2 bases short and J 1 base short, with 8 bases between. The CDR3 reads CASSISRGNTEAFF. DNA for the CDR3: TGTGCCAGTAGTATAAGTCGGGGGAACACTGAAGCTTTCTTT. The variable domain in full, with the rest retrieved from reference TRBV19 and TRBJ1-1, is DGGITQSPKYLFRKEGQNVTLSCEQNLNHDAMYWYRQDPGQGLRLIYYSQIVNDFQKGDIAEGYSVSREKKESFPLTVTSAQKNPTAFYLCASSISRGNTEAFFGQGTRLTVV.

The chain links TRBV27 to TRBJ1-1; 9 bases line up with TRBD1. The germline V gene encodes CDR1 MNHEY and CDR2 SMNVEV (reference sequence). CDR3 length: 17 residues. With 7 bases clipped from V and 10 bases from J, the junction kept 22 bases outside the gene matches. CDR3: CASKGQGVGGVVVGAFF. The CDR3 nucleotides read TGTGCCAGCAAGGGACAGGGTGTTGGGGGCGTGGTGGTCGGAGCTTTCTTT.

The gene calls are TRBV30 and TRBJ2-3; maybe TRBD2 (6 bases). CDR1 is GTSNPN, CDR2 SVGIG, per germline (reference sequence). The V gene lost 7 bases and the J gene lost 5 bases, with 22 bases spanning the gap. This CDR3 is built from 15 residues. Written as DNA, the CDR3 is TGTGCCTCCCCGGGCGGAGGGAGGATGGGAGATACGCAGTATTTT. Translated, it gives CASPGGGRMGDTQYF.

The rearrangement joins TRBV28 to TRBJ1-6; no reliable D call. The CDR3 spans 17 residues. V lost 2 bases and J lost 0, with 11 bases in between. Germline lookup yields CDR1 MDHEN and CDR2 SYDVKM. The chain's CDR3 is CASSLGLGSSYNSPLHF. The DNA of the CDR3 is TGTGCCAGCAGTTTAGGGTTGGGGAGCTCCTATAATTCACCCCTCCACTTT.

The rearrangement links TRBV19 to TRBJ1-5, with D tentatively TRBD1 (5 bases). Germline values: CDR1 LNHDA, CDR2 SQIVND (reference sequence). V was pared by 3 bases and J by 4 bases, with 7 bases between. CDR3 length: 13 amino acids. DNA of the CDR3: TGTGCCAGTAGTATGGCAGGGAATCAGCCCCAGCATTTT. Translating gives CASSMAGNQPQHF.